A single sample is the source of the 28 T cell receptor beta chains below, sequenced in a study of blood T cell repertoires in COVID-19. Profiled with immunoSEQ multiplex PCR; TCRdb holds only in-frame clones, not every one. The sample shows fewer than 300,000 clones, about 80% of them seen only once. Source material: peripheral blood. Source of these receptors: an older person with COVID-19, enrolled during active disease.

The chain links TRBV15 to TRBJ1-2, with a possible D match to TRBD1 (6 bases). The CDR3 contains 13 residues. Germline loops: CDR1 LNHNV, CDR2 YYDKDF (reference sequence). The V gene lost 6 bases and the J gene lost 8 bases, with 16 bases spanning the gap. The CDR3 DNA is TGTGCCACCAGGGTGGACAGAGATTCCGGCTACACCTTC. This translates into CATRVDRDSGYTF. The whole variable domain, filled in from reference TRBV15 and TRBJ1-2, reads DAMVIQNPRYQVTQFGKPVTLSCSQTLNHNVMYWYQQKSSQAPKLLFHYYDKDFNNEADTPDNFQSRRPNTSFCFLDIRSPGLGDTAMYLCATRVDRDSGYTFGSGTRLTVV.

This clone has a handful of counts. The V and J genes are TRBV19 and TRBJ2-7; 7 bases align to TRBD2. After removal of 1 base from V and 3 bases from J, the junction contained 9 bases not matched to a gene. This CDR3 has 16 amino acids. Germline CDR1 LNHDA, CDR2 SQIVND (reference sequence). The CDR3 bases are TGTGCCAGTAGTATAGCCGGCGGGGTAGCGGGCTACGAGCAGTACTTC. Translated: CASSIAGGVAGYEQYF.

In DNA form, the CDR3 reads TGTGCCACCAGCAGAGAATCGAACACAGGGGTAGGGAATCAGCCCCAGCATTTT. Amino acid sequence: CATSRESNTGVGNQPQHF. The chain uses TRBV15 and TRBJ1-5, with TRBD1 matching over 7 bases. CDR1 and CDR2 (germline): LNHNV, YYDKDF (reference sequence). Trimming cost V 0 bases and J 4 bases; bases outside gene matches: 12. The CDR3 is made up of 18 amino acids. Based on the CDR3 plus reference TRBV15 and TRBJ1-5, the full variable domain is DAMVIQNPRYQVTQFGKPVTLSCSQTLNHNVMYWYQQKSSQAPKLLFHYYDKDFNNEADTPDNFQSRRPNTSFCFLDIRSPGLGDTAMYLCATSRESNTGVGNQPQHFGDGTRLSIL.

The chain carries TRBV3-1 (or the pseudogene TRBV3-2) and TRBJ1-4, with D uncertain. The CDR3 consists of 14 residues. V lost 4 bases, J lost 7 bases, and 13 bases lay in between. Germline-derived CDR1 and CDR2 are LGHDT and YNNKEL (reference sequence). CDR3 sequence reads: CASSLALKREKLFF. The CDR3 nucleotides are TGTGCCAGCAGCCTGGCCCTCAAGCGTGAAAAACTGTTTTTT.

In the case of this clone: This sample includes further DNA sequences coding for the same CDR3. The rearrangement joins TRBV11-2 to TRBJ2-7, with TRBD2 as a possible D gene (5 bases). CDR3 length: 14 residues. V was pared by 3 bases and J by 3 bases, with 12 bases between. CDR1 and CDR2 from the germline V gene are SGHAT and FQNNGV. The CDR3 sequence: CASSLGSGSYEQYF. The CDR3 DNA is TGTGCCAGCAGCTTGGGGTCGGGGAGCTACGAGCAGTACTTC.

In regard to this clone: Different DNA sequences within this sample yield the same CDR3. The chain uses TRBV6-5 and TRBJ1-3, with D possibly being TRBD1 (6 bases). The CDR3 is 14 residues long. Between the trimmed V and J ends, which lost 6 bases and 1 base, there was a span of 10 bases. Per germline, CDR1 MNHEY and CDR2 SVGAGI. The CDR3 DNA sequence: TGTGCCAGCAGCCTCCAGGGGTCTGGAAACACCATATATTTT. Translating it yields CASSLQGSGNTIYF.

This chain connects TRBV6-5 to TRBJ1-6; tentative D call: TRBD1 (6 bases). V dropped 5 bases and J dropped 10 bases, with 15 bases sitting between them. CDR1 MNHEY and CDR2 SVGAGI come from the germline V gene. The CDR3 sequence is 14 residues long. The CDR3 sequence: CASSPRGSWSPLHF. CDR3 bases: TGTGCCAGCAGTCCCAGGGGTTCGTGGTCACCCCTCCACTTT.

The V gene is TRBV6-2 or TRBV6-3, the J gene TRBJ2-1, with 7 bases aligning to TRBD2. With 5 bases clipped from V and 2 bases from J, the junction kept 3 bases outside the gene matches. The CDR3 length is 14 residues. Per the germline V gene, CDR1 is MNHEY and CDR2 is SVGEGT. CDR3 in amino acids: CASSRGEPYNEQFF. The CDR3 DNA reads as TGTGCCAGCAGTCGGGGGGAACCCTACAATGAGCAGTTCTTC.

The chain joins TRBV5-1 to TRBJ2-3, with TRBD2 as a possible D gene (5 bases). The CDR3 sequence is 20 residues long. The germline V and J ends were trimmed by 4 bases and 5 bases, with 32 bases remaining between them. Germline V gene lookup returns CDR1 SGHRS and CDR2 YFSETQ. This chain's CDR3 is CASSDPKLAVASGFRDTQYF. The CDR3 bases are TGCGCCAGCAGCGACCCTAAGCTAGCAGTGGCTAGTGGGTTTCGAGATACGCAGTATTTT.

The V and J genes are TRBV13 and TRBJ2-3; TRBD2 aligns across 8 bases. V trimming: 4 bases; J trimming: 6 bases; junction bases outside the gene matches: 9. The CDR3 runs 15 residues. In germline, CDR1 is PRHDT, CDR2 FYEKMQ (reference sequence). CDR3 in amino acids: CASSSGSGSSDTQYF. CDR3 DNA sequence: TGTGCCAGCAGCTCGGGGAGCGGGAGTTCGGATACGCAGTATTTT.

This sequence joins TRBV5-1 and TRBJ2-7, with 10 bases matching TRBD1. The CDR3 loop spans 16 amino acids. J lost 2 bases, V lost 4 bases, and 9 bases had no gene match. The germline V gene has CDR1 SGHRS and CDR2 YFSETQ. The CDR3 DNA sequence: TGCGCCAGCAGCCCCTACCGTGGACAGGGGGCCTACGAGCAGTACTTC. Amino acids: CASSPYRGQGAYEQYF. Supplemented by reference TRBV5-1 and TRBJ2-7, the full variable domain reads KAGVTQTPRYLIKTRGQQVTLSCSPISGHRSVSWYQQTPGQGLQFLFEYFSETQRNKGNFPGRFSGRQFSNSRSEMNVSTLELGDSALYLCASSPYRGQGAYEQYFGPGTRLTVT.

The chain is built from TRBV18 and TRBJ1-2, with D possibly being TRBD1 (6 bases). The ends were cut back, 2 bases at V and 0 bases at J, with 22 bases in the middle. Looked up from germline, CDR1 is KGHSH and CDR2 is LQKENI. The CDR3 loop spans 19 amino acids. Here the CDR3 reads CASSPKSMDTTGPNYGYTF. The CDR3 coding sequence is TGTGCCAGCTCACCAAAATCAATGGATACGACAGGTCCTAACTATGGCTACACCTTC.

The chain couples TRBV3-1 (or the pseudogene TRBV3-2) to TRBJ1-1; D is unclear. V shed 2 bases and J shed 0 bases, with 10 bases lying between them. The CDR3 is 15 residues long. The germline V gene has CDR1 LGHDT and CDR2 YNNKEL (reference sequence). This chain's CDR3 is CASSQRNGVNTEAFF. CDR3 nucleotide sequence: TGTGCCAGCAGCCAAAGGAACGGGGTGAACACTGAAGCTTTCTTT.

The chain employs TRBV7-2 and TRBJ2-5; D may be TRBD2 (5 bases). Germline lookup yields CDR1 SGHTA and CDR2 FQGNSA. The germline V and J ends were trimmed by 5 bases and 2 bases, with 15 bases remaining between them. CDR3 length: 15 amino acids. Here the CDR3 reads CASSLTTGEQETQYF. The CDR3 DNA follows: TGTGCCAGCAGCCTCACGACTGGGGAGCAAGAGACCCAGTACTTC. Looking up the rest from reference TRBV7-2 and TRBJ2-5 gives the full variable domain: GAGVSQSPSNKVTEKGKDVELRCDPISGHTALYWYRQSLGQGLEFLIYFQGNSAPDKSGLPSDRFSAERTGGSVSTLTIQRTQQEDSAVYLCASSLTTGEQETQYFGPGTRLLVL.

V and J are TRBV19 and TRBJ1-5; no definite D call. Trimming pared 3 bases from V and 1 base from J, leaving 7 bases between. The CDR3 runs to 14 residues. Germline V lookup: CDR1 LNHDA, CDR2 SQIVND (reference sequence). The CDR3 loop reads CASSISYSNQPQHF. As DNA, the CDR3 is TGTGCCAGTAGTATTAGTTACAGCAATCAGCCCCAGCATTTT.

This clone was seen a single time. The chain carries TRBV5-1 and TRBJ1-6; D is uncertain. Germline values: CDR1 SGHRS, CDR2 YFSETQ. This CDR3 spans 16 amino acids. Trimming pared 0 bases from V and 9 bases from J, leaving 16 bases between. CDR3 sequence: CASSLDGGLASSPLHF. CDR3 DNA: TGCGCCAGCAGCTTGGACGGTGGTCTCGCTAGTTCACCCCTCCACTTT.

V usage is TRBV7-9 and J usage is TRBJ2-1; 13 bases map to TRBD2. The CDR3 runs 15 residues. CDR1 is SEHNR, CDR2 FQNEAQ, per germline (reference sequence). J lost 7 bases, V lost 8 bases, and 8 bases had no gene match. CDR3 nucleotide sequence: TGTGCCAGCGGATTCGGGACTAGCGGGGAGAATGAGCAGTTCTTC. Protein sequence: CASGFGTSGENEQFF.

DNA of the CDR3: TGTGCCAGCCGGGACAGGGGGAGGTCGAATACTGAAGCTTTCTTT. It is translated as CASRDRGRSNTEAFF. The chain has TRBV19 and TRBJ1-1; 11 bases fit TRBD1. The CDR3 runs 15 residues. Germline values: CDR1 LNHDA, CDR2 SQIVND (reference sequence). The J segment lost 5 bases and the V segment lost 9 bases, leaving 11 bases of the junction unmatched.

The gene calls are TRBV24-1 and TRBJ2-1; 11 nucleotides align to TRBD2. The V and J ends lost 9 bases and 6 bases, in that order; junction bases with no gene match: 3. The CDR3 covers 13 residues. The germline V gene encodes CDR1 KGHDR and CDR2 SFDVKD. The CDR3 DNA reads TGTGCCACCGCTAGCGGGGGGTTCAATGAGCAGTTCTTC. Translation: CATASGGFNEQFF.

The V gene is TRBV12-5, the J gene TRBJ2-2; weak D call: TRBD1 (5 bases). Germline values: CDR1 LGHNT, CDR2 FRNRAP. V was shortened by 2 bases and J by 4 bases, with 8 bases between the two germline ends. The CDR3 runs to 14 residues. The CDR3 protein is CASGLWTPTGELFF. In nucleotides, the CDR3 is TGTGCTAGTGGTTTGTGGACACCCACCGGGGAGCTGTTTTTT.

The chain is built from TRBV28 and TRBJ1-4, with D unclear. The CDR3 contains 14 residues. Trimming took 1 base from V and 7 from J, leaving 10 bases between them. Germline lookup yields CDR1 MDHEN and CDR2 SYDVKM. Written as DNA, the CDR3 is TGTGCCAGCAGTTTATTACGGTTACCTGAAAAACTGTTTTTT. Protein: CASSLLRLPEKLFF.

The chain employs TRBV5-5 and TRBJ2-4, with 9 positions matching TRBD1. V trimming: 0 bases; J trimming: 5 bases; junction bases outside the gene matches: 12. This CDR3 region has 18 residues. Germline V gene lookup returns CDR1 SGHKS and CDR2 YYEKEE (reference sequence). In DNA form, the CDR3 reads TGTGCCAGCAGCTTGGTGCTCCGGGACAGGGTTGTAGAAAACATTCAGTACTTC. Amino acid sequence: CASSLVLRDRVVENIQYF. The whole variable domain, filled in from reference TRBV5-5 and TRBJ2-4, reads DAGVTQSPTHLIKTRGQQVTLRCSPISGHKSVSWYQQVLGQGPQFIFQYYEKEERGRGNFPDRFSARQFPNYSSELNVNALLLGDSALYLCASSLVLRDRVVENIQYFGAGTRLSVL.

The V gene is TRBV28, the J gene TRBJ2-1, with D perhaps matching TRBD2 (7 bases). V lost 7 bases, J lost 1 base, and 11 bases lay in between. This CDR3 has 14 residues. Germline lookup yields CDR1 MDHEN and CDR2 SYDVKM. The CDR3 region is CASKRGGSYNEQFF. In DNA form, the CDR3 reads TGTGCCAGCAAAAGGGGGGGGTCCTACAATGAGCAGTTCTTC.

The chain carries TRBV4-2 and TRBJ1-3; 8 bases are shared with TRBD1. Trimming removed 0 bases from V and 8 bases from J; junction bases left unmatched: 9. CDR1 is LGHNA and CDR2 is YNFKEQ in the germline V gene. The CDR3 runs 16 residues. The CDR3 bases are TGTGCCAGCAGCCAAGAGGACAGGGAGGCGGAATACACCATATATTTT. Translation gives CASSQEDREAEYTIYF.

V and J are TRBV6-2 or TRBV6-3 and TRBJ1-1, with no clear D. Looked up from germline, CDR1 is MNHEY and CDR2 is SVGEGT. CDR3 size: 14 residues. V lost 2 bases and J lost 4, with 11 bases in between. The CDR3 is CASSYQSFPTEAFF. In DNA, the CDR3 is TGTGCCAGCAGTTACCAGTCCTTCCCCACTGAAGCTTTCTTT.

CDR3 bases: TGCAGCGTCCAGGGCCCTGATGGGTTTGGCTACACCTTC. This sequence encodes CSVQGPDGFGYTF. V is TRBV29-1 and J is TRBJ1-2; weak D call: TRBD1 (5 bases). With 6 bases removed from V and 7 bases from J, the gap between germline ends came to 18 bases. Germline V gene lookup returns CDR1 SQVTM and CDR2 ANQGSEA. This CDR3 region has 13 residues.

V gene TRBV5-1 combines with J gene TRBJ2-3, with D possibly TRBD1 on 6 matching bases. CDR3 length equals 16 residues. Trimming shortened V by 0 bases and J by 3 bases, and 14 bases separated the two germline ends. CDR1 and CDR2 from the germline V gene are SGHRS and YFSETQ. CDR3 coding DNA: TGCGCCAGCAGCTTGGCCCTACAGGGTGCTACAGATACGCAGTATTTT. This codes for CASSLALQGATDTQYF.

The J gene is TRBJ2-1, the V gene TRBV7-2, with TRBD2 as a possible D gene (6 bases). The CDR3 runs 16 residues. The germline V gene has CDR1 SGHTA and CDR2 FQGNSA. The V and J ends lost 1 base and 7 bases respectively, with 17 bases between them. The DNA of the CDR3 is TGTGCCAGCAGCTTAGAGAGGGCTAGCGCCCGTAATGAGCAGTTCTTC. Translated: CASSLERASARNEQFF.